These T cell receptor beta chains were read from a single sample in a study of radiation and T cells in renal cell carcinoma. Method: immunoSEQ multiplex PCR; TCRdb's copy keeps in-frame clones and lacks some. The data hold some 130,000 clones, with roughly 77% observed a single time. The material was blood, obtained from a patient whose treatment included radiotherapy and nephrectomy. These receptors all come from a woman aged 55-75 years with renal cell carcinoma. Each CDR3 is given without its conserved first and last residue. Each record gives: CDR3 protein, V gene, J gene.

CDR3 protein: ASSFGQSRYQETQY; V gene: TRBV19; J gene: TRBJ2-5
CDR3 protein: ASSRQREGRNEQF; V gene: TRBV13; J gene: TRBJ2-1
CDR3 protein: ASRGGGAVGGYT; V gene: TRBV19; J gene: TRBJ1-2
CDR3 protein: ATSNSGGNTEAF; V gene: TRBV5-1; J gene: TRBJ1-1
CDR3 protein: ASRPGQNTEAF; V gene: TRBV5-4; J gene: TRBJ1-1
CDR3 protein: AWEDRGHEKLF; V gene: TRBV30; J gene: TRBJ1-4
CDR3 protein: ASSVYQGSTEAF; V gene: TRBV27; J gene: TRBJ1-1
CDR3 protein: ASSVDRGRPWGNEKLF; V gene: TRBV5-1; J gene: TRBJ1-4
CDR3 protein: ASSSFTSGGRDTQY; V gene: TRBV5-1; J gene: TRBJ2-3
CDR3 protein: ASSFPGANYGYT; V gene: TRBV7-2; J gene: TRBJ1-2
CDR3 protein: ASSLGGQNSGNTIY; V gene: TRBV5-1; J gene: TRBJ1-3
CDR3 protein: ASSLVSGEKLF; V gene: TRBV7-6; J gene: TRBJ1-4
CDR3 protein: ASSITRGRAY; V gene: TRBV19; J gene: TRBJ2-3
CDR3 protein: ASSPRDSTNEKLF; V gene: TRBV6-6; J gene: TRBJ1-4
CDR3 protein: ASSLGQGRNSPLH; V gene: TRBV5-1; J gene: TRBJ1-6